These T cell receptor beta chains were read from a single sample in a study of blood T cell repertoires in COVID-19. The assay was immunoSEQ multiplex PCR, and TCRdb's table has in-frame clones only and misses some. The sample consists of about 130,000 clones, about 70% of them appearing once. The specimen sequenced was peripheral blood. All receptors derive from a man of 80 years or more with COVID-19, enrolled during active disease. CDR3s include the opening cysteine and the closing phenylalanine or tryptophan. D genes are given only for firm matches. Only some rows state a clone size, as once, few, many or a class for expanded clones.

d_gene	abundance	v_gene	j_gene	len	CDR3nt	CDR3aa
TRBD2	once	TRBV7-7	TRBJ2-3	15	TGTGCTAGCAGCGCTAGCGGGAGGGACACAGATACGCAGTATTTT	CASSASGRDTDTQYF
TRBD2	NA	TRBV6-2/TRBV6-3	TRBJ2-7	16	TGTGCCAGCAGTTCTACCGGGACTAGGATATCCTACGAGCAGTACTTC	CASSSTGTRISYEQYF
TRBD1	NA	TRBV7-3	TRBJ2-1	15	TGTGCCAGCAGCTTAGACAGGGGATCCTACAATGAGCAGTTCTTC	CASSLDRGSYNEQFF
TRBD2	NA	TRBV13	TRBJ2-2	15	TGTGCCAGCTCCGAGGCGGGAGGGCCATCCGGGGAGCTGTTTTTT	CASSEAGGPSGELFF
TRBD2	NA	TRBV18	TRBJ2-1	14	TGTGCCAGCTCACAGGCTAGCGGGCCGGAGGAGCAGTTCTTC	CASSQASGPEEQFF
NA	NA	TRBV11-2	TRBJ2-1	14	TGTGCCAGCAGCTTAGATACAGGGTGGAATGAGCAGTTCTTC	CASSLDTGWNEQFF
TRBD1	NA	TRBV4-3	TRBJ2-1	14	TGCGCCAGCAGCCTCCGTACAGGGGGCCAGGAGCAGTTCTTC	CASSLRTGGQEQFF
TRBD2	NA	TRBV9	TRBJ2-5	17	TGTGCCAGCAGCGTCACCGGACTAGCGGGAGGCGGAGAGACCCAGTACTTC	CASSVTGLAGGGETQYF
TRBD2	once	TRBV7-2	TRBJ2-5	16	TGTGCCAGCAGCCCCCGGACTAGCGGGCTTAGGCAGACCCAGTACTTC	CASSPRTSGLRQTQYF
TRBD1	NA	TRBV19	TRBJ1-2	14	TGTGCCAGTAGTACACTACAGGGGAACTATGGCTACACCTTC	CASSTLQGNYGYTF
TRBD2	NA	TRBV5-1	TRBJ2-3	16	TGCGCCAGCAGCCTACTAGCGGGAGGAGTCGCAGATACGCAGTATTTT	CASSLLAGGVADTQYF
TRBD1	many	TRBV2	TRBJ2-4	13	TGTGCCAGCAGAGCCGGGACAGGGGGACGGCAGTACTTC	CASRAGTGGRQYF
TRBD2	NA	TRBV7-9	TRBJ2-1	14	TGTGCCAGCAGCTTGACTAGCGGTTACAATGAGCAGTTCTTC	CASSLTSGYNEQFF
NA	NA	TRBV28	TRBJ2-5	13	TGTGCCAGCAGTTTAGGCCCCCAAGAGACCCAGTACTTC	CASSLGPQETQYF
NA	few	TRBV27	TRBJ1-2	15	TGTGCCAGCAGTTCGCGACAGAGGAGCTACTATGGCTACACCTTC	CASSSRQRSYYGYTF
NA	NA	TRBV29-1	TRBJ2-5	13	TGCAGCGTTTTACACCATGCCAAAGAGACCCAGTACTTC	CSVLHHAKETQYF
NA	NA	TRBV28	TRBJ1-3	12	TGTGCCAGCAGGCTTCAGGGAAACACCATATATTTT	CASRLQGNTIYF
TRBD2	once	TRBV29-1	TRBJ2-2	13	TGCAGCGTCGCAATAGCGGGAGGCCGGGAGCTGTTTTTT	CSVAIAGGRELFF
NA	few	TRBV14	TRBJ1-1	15	TGTGCCAGCAGCCGCTACAGGGAAATGAACACTGAAGCTTTCTTT	CASSRYREMNTEAFF
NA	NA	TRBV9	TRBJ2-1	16	TGTGCCAGCAGCGTAATGGAGAGGCTCTCCTACAATGAGCAGTTCTTC	CASSVMERLSYNEQFF
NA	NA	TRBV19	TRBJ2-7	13	TGTGCCAGTAGTATAGACCTCTCCTACGAGCAGTACTTC	CASSIDLSYEQYF
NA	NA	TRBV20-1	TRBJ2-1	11	TGCAGTGCCCGTCGGGAACCTGAGCAGTTCTTC	CSARREPEQFF
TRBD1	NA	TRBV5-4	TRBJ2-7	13	TGTGCCAGCAGCCGGGACAGGGGATACGAGCAGTACTTC	CASSRDRGYEQYF
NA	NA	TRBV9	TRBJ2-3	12	TGTGCCAGCAGAGCCACCGCAGATACGCAGTATTTT	CASRATADTQYF
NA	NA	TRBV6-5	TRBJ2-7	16	TGTGCCAGCAGTTACTATTCCGGGGGACTCCCCCACGAGCAGTACTTC	CASSYYSGGLPHEQYF